Shown below are 3 T cell receptor beta chains from a single sample sequenced in a study of T cell responses to AZD1222 COVID-19 vaccine. TCRdb keeps only in-frame clones here, not all; method: immunoSEQ multiplex PCR. This table has some 190,000 clones, 92% appearing once. The sample in question was peripheral blood, obtained on day 0 of AZD1222 vaccination. All receptors come from an adult in good health.

The CDR3 bases are TGTGCCAGCTCACCGATGGGACAGGGGGCTCACGAGCAGTACTTC. It encodes CASSPMGQGAHEQYF. This chain connects TRBV18 to TRBJ2-7, with 12 bases aligning to TRBD1. Germline CDR1 and CDR2: KGHSH and LQKENI. This CDR3 contains 15 residues. The V gene end was trimmed by 3 bases and the J gene end by 5 bases; junction bases not matched to a gene: 5. Based on the CDR3 plus reference TRBV18 and TRBJ2-7, the full variable domain is NAGVMQNPRHLVRRRGQEARLRCSPMKGHSHVYWYRQLPEEGLKFMVYLQKENIIDESGMPKERFSAEFPKEGPSILRIQQVVRGDSAAYFCASSPMGQGAHEQYFGPGTRLTVT.

This clone was observed a single time. The chain carries TRBV19 and TRBJ1-2; 12 nucleotides align to TRBD1. The CDR3 contains 18 residues. V lost 5 bases to trimming and J lost 3 bases; unmatched junction nucleotides: 13. Germline values: CDR1 LNHDA, CDR2 SQIVND (reference sequence). In DNA form, the CDR3 reads TGTGCCAGTAGTCCGAAGGGATCGGGACAGGGGGCGGACTATGGCTACACCTTC. Protein sequence: CASSPKGSGQGADYGYTF.

The chain has TRBV15 and TRBJ1-3; D remains unclear. The CDR3 is made up of 15 amino acids. The V end was cut by 1 base, the J end by 0 bases, with 7 bases between. In germline, CDR1 is LNHNV, CDR2 YYDKDF (reference sequence). For the CDR3, the DNA is TGTGCCACCAGCAGAGGTGGCATCTCTGGAAACACCATATATTTT. Its protein is CATSRGGISGNTIYF.